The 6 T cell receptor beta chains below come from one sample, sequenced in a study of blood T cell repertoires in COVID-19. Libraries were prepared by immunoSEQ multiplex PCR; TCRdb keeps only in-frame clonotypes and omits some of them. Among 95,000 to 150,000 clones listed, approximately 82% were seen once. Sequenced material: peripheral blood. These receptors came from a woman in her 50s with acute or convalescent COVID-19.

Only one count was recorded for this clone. CDR3 DNA: TGCGCCTCGAAGGGGGCGAGCCACGAGCAGTACTTC. This encodes CASKGASHEQYF. V gene TRBV10-1 combines with J gene TRBJ2-7; 7 positions match TRBD1. Losses at the gene ends were 11 bases for V and 5 bases for J; bases not matched to a gene: 9. Germline loops: CDR1 WNHNN, CDR2 SYGVQD (reference sequence). CDR3 length: 12 residues.

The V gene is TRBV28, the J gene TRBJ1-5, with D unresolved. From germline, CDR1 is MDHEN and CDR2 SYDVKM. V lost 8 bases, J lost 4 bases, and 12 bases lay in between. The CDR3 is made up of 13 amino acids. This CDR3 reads CASVANLNQPQHF. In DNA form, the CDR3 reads TGTGCCAGCGTCGCTAACCTTAATCAGCCCCAGCATTTT.

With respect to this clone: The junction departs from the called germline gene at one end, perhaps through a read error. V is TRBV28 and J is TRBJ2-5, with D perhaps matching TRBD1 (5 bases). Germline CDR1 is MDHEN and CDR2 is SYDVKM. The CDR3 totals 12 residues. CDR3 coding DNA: TGTGCCAGCAGATCCCCAATGGGGCCGGTAGACTTC. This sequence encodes CASRSPMGPVDF.

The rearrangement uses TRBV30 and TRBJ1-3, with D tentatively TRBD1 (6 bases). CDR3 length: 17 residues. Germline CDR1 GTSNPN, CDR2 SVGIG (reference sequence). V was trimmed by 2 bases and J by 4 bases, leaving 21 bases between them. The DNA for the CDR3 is TGTGCCTGGAGTAAACCATCGGACAGCCTGCCGGGAAACACCATATATTTT. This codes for CAWSKPSDSLPGNTIYF.

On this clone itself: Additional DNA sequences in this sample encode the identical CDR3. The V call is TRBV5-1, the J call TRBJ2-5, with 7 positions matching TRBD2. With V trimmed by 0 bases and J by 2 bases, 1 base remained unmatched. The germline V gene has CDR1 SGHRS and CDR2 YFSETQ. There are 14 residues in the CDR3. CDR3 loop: CASSLGSGQETQYF. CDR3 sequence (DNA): TGCGCCAGCAGCTTGGGTAGCGGGCAAGAGACCCAGTACTTC.

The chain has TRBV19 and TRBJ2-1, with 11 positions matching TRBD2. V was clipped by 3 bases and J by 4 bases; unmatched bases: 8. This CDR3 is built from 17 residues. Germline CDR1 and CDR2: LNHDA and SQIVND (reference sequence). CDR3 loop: CASSILAGGGAYNEQFF. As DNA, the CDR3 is TGTGCCAGTAGTATCCTAGCGGGAGGAGGAGCTTACAATGAGCAGTTCTTC.